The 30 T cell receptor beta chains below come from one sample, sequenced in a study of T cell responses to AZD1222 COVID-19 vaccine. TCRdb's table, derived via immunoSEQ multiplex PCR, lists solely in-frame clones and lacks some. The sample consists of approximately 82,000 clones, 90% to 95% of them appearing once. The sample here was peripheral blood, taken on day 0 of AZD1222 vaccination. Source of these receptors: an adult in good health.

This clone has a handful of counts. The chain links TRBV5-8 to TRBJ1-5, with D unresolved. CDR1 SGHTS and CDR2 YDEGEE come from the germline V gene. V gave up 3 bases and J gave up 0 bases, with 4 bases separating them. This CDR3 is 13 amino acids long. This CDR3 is CASSSDSNQPQHF. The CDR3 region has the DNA TGTGCCAGCAGCTCGGATAGCAATCAGCCCCAGCATTTT.

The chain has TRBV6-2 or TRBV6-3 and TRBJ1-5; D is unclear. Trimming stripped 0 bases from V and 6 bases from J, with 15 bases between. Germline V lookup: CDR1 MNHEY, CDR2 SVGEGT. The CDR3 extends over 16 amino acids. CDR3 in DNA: TGTGCCAGCAGTTACTCGAGTAGTTTTCGGGCTCAGCCCCAGCATTTT. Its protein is CASSYSSSFRAQPQHF.

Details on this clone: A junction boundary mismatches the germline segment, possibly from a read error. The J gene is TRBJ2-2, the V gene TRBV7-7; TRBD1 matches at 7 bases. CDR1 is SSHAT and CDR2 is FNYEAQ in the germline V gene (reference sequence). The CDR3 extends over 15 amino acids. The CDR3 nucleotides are TGTGCTAGCAGCTTAGACAGGGTCCCCACCGGGGAGCTGTTTTTT. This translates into CASSLDRVPTGELFF.

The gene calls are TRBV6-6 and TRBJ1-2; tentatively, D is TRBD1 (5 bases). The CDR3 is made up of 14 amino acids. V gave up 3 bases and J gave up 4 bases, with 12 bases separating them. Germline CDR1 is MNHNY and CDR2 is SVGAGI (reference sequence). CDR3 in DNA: TGTGCCAGCAGTTATGACGGGGCGGCCTATGGCTACACCTTC. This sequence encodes CASSYDGAAYGYTF.

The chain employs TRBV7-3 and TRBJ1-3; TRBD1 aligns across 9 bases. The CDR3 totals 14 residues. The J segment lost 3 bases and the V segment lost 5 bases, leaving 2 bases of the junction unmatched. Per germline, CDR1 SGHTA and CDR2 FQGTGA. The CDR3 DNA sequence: TGTGCCAGCAGCGCGACAGGGGGTGGAAACACCATATATTTT. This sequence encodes CASSATGGGNTIYF.

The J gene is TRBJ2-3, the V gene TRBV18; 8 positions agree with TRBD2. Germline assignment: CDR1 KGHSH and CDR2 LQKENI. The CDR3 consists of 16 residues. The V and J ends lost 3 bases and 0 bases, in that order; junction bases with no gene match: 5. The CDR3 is CASSPLAGGSTDTQYF. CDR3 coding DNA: TGTGCCAGCTCACCGTTGGCGGGGGGAAGCACAGATACGCAGTATTTT.

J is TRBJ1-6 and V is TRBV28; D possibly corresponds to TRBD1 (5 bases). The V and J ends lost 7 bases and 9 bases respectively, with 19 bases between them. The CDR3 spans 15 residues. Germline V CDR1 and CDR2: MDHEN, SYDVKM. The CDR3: CASTPPGGWGSPLHF. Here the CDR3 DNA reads TGTGCCAGCACCCCTCCCGGGGGTTGGGGTTCACCCCTCCACTTT.

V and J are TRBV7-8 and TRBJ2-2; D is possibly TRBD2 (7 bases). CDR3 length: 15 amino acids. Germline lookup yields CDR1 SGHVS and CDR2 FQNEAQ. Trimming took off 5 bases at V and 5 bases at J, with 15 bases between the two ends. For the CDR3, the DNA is TGTGCCAGCAGCCCGGGGGGCGGCAAAACCGGGGAGCTGTTTTTT. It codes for CASSPGGGKTGELFF.

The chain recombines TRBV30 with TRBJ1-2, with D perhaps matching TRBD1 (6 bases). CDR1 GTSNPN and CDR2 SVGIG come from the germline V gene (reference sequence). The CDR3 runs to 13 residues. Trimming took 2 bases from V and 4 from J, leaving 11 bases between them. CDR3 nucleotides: TGTGCCTGGAGTCGTGACAGGCCCTATGGCTACACCTTC. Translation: CAWSRDRPYGYTF.

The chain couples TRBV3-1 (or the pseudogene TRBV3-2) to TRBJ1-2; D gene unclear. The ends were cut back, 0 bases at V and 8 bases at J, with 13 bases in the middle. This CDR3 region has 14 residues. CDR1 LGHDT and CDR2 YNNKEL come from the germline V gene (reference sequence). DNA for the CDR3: TGTGCCAGCAGCCAAGATCCAAGGGTCACGGGCTACACCTTC. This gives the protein CASSQDPRVTGYTF.

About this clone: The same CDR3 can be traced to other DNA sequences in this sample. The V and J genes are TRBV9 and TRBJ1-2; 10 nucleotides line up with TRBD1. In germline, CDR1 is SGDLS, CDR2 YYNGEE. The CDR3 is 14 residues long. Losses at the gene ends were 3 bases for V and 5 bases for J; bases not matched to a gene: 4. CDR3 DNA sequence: TGTGCCAGCAGCGCCGGACAGGGGGGATATGGCTACACCTTC. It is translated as CASSAGQGGYGYTF.

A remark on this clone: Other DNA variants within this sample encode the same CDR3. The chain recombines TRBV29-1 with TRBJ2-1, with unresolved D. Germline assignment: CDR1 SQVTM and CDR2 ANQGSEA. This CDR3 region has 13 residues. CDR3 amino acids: CTYGLGFLNEQFF. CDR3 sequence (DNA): TGCACCTATGGGTTGGGGTTCCTCAATGAGCAGTTCTTC.

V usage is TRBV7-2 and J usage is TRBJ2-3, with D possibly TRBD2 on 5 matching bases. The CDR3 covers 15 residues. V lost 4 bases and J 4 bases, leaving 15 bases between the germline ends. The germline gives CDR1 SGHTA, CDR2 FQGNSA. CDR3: CASSSRRGLSDTQYF. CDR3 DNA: TGTGCCAGCAGCTCCAGACGGGGATTATCAGATACGCAGTATTTT.

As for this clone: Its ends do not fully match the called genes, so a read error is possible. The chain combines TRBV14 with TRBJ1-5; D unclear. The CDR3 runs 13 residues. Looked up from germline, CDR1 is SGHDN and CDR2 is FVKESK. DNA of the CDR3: TGTGCCAGCGGCCAAGTATTGTGTCAGCCCCAGCATTTT. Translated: CASGQVLCQPQHF.

The CDR3 spells CASSQTPSTDTQYF. The CDR3 nucleotides read TGCGCCAGCAGCCAGACACCCAGCACAGATACGCAGTATTTT. The chain couples TRBV5-1 to TRBJ2-3; D is unresolved. V lost 4 bases to trimming and J lost 0 bases, with 9 bases between them. CDR1 is SGHRS and CDR2 is YFSETQ in the germline V gene. The CDR3 spans 14 residues.

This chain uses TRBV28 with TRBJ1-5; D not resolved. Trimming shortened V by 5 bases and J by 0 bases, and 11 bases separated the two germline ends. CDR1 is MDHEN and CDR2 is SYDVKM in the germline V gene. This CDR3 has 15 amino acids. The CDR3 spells CASSNLGISNQPQHF. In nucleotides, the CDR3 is TGTGCCAGCAGTAACTTAGGTATTAGCAATCAGCCCCAGCATTTT.

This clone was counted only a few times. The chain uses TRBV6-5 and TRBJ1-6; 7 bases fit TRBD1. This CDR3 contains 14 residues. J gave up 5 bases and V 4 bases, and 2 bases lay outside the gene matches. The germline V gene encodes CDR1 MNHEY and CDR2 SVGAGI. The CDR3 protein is CASSSGQNNSPLHF. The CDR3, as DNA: TGTGCCAGCAGTTCGGGACAGAATAATTCACCCCTCCACTTT.

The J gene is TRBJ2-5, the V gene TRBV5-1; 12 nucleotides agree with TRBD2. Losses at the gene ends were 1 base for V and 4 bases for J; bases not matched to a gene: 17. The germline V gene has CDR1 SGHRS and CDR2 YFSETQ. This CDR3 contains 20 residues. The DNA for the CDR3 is TGCGCCAGCAGCTTGAGGGTGAATCCTAGCGGGGGGGCCGGACGAGAGACCCAGTACTTC. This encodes CASSLRVNPSGGAGRETQYF. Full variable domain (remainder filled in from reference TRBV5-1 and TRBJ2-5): KAGVTQTPRYLIKTRGQQVTLSCSPISGHRSVSWYQQTPGQGLQFLFEYFSETQRNKGNFPGRFSGRQFSNSRSEMNVSTLELGDSALYLCASSLRVNPSGGAGRETQYFGPGTRLLVL.

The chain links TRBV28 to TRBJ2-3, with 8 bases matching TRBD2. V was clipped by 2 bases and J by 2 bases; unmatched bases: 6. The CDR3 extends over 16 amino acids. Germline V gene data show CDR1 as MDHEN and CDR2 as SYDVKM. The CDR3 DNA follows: TGTGCCAGCAGTTTAGGTAGCGGGGCCTACACAGATACGCAGTATTTT. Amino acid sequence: CASSLGSGAYTDTQYF.

In nucleotides, the CDR3 is TGCGCCAGCAGCCAAGATCGATGGGGCAGGGTGGGAGAGACCCAGTACTTC. This sequence encodes CASSQDRWGRVGETQYF. The chain recombines TRBV4-3 with TRBJ2-5; a weak D match, TRBD1 (5 bases). The CDR3 is 17 amino acids. Trimming stripped 0 bases from V and 4 bases from J, with 18 bases between. Germline CDR1 reads LGHNA; CDR2 reads YSLEER.

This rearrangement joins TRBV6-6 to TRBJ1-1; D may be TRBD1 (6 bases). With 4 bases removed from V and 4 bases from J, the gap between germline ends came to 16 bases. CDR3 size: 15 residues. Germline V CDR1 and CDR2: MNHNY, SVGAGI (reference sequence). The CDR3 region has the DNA TGTGCCAGCAGTTCCGTTGATACAGGGTTCACTGAAGCTTTCTTT. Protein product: CASSSVDTGFTEAFF.

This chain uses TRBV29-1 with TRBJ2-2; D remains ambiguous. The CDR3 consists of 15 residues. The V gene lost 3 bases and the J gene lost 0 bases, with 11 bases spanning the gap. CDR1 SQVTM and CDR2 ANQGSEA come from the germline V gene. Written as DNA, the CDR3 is TGCAGCGTTGATTGGGGTCGGGCGAACACCGGGGAGCTGTTTTTT. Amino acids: CSVDWGRANTGELFF.

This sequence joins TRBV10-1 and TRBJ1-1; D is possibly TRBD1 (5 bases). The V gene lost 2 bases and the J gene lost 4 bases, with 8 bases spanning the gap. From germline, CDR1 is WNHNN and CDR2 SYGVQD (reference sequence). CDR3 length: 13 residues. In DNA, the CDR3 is TGCGCCAGCAGTGAGGCCGGGGGCACTGAAGCTTTCTTT. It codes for CASSEAGGTEAFF.

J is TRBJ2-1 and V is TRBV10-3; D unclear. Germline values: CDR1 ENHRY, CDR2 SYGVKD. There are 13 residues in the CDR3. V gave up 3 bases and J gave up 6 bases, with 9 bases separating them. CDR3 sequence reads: CAISDFAINEQFF. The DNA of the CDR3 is TGTGCCATCAGTGACTTTGCGATCAATGAGCAGTTCTTC.

CDR3 in amino acids: CASSLVTGGSDTQYF. The CDR3 region has the DNA TGCGCCAGCAGCTTGGTGACAGGGGGCTCAGATACGCAGTATTTT. The gene calls are TRBV5-1 and TRBJ2-3; 10 bases are a match to TRBD1. The V gene end was trimmed by 0 bases and the J gene end by 4 bases; junction bases not matched to a gene: 2. CDR1 is SGHRS, CDR2 YFSETQ, per germline. The CDR3 sequence is 15 residues long.

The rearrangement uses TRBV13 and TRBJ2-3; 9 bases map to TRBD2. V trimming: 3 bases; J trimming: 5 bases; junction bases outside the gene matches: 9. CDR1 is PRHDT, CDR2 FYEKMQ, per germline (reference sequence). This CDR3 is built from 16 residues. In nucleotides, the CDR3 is TGTGCCAGCAGCTTCTTAGCGGGGGCCCGACAAGATACGCAGTATTTT. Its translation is CASSFLAGARQDTQYF. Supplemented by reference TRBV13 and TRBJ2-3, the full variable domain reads AAGVIQSPRHLIKEKRETATLKCYPIPRHDTVYWYQQGPGQDPQFLISFYEKMQSDKGSIPDRFSAQQFSDYHSELNMSSLELGDSALYFCASSFLAGARQDTQYFGPGTRLTVL.

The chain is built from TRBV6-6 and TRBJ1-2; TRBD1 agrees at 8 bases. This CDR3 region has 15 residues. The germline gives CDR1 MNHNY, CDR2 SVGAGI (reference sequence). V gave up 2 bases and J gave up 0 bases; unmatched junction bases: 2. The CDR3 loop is CASSYEDRANYGYTF. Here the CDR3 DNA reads TGTGCCAGCAGTTACGAGGACAGGGCTAACTATGGCTACACCTTC.

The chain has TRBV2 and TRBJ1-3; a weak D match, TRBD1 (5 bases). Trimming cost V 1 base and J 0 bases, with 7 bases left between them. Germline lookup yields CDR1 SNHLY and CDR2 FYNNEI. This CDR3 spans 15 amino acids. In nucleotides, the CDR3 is TGTGCCAGCAGTGAAGAAGGGGCCTCTGGAAACACCATATATTTT. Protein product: CASSEEGASGNTIYF.

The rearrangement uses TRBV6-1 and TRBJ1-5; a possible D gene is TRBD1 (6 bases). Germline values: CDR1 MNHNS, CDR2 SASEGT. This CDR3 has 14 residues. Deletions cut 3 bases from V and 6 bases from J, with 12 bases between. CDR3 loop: CASSEGRGAQPQHF. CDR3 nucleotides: TGTGCCAGCAGTGAGGGGCGGGGGGCTCAGCCCCAGCATTTT.

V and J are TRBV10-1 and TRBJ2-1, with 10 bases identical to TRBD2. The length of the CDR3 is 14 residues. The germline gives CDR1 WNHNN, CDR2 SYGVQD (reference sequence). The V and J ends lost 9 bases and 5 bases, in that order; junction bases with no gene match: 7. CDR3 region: CASSLAGADNEQFF. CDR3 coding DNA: TGCGCCAGTTCCCTAGCGGGGGCCGACAATGAGCAGTTCTTC.